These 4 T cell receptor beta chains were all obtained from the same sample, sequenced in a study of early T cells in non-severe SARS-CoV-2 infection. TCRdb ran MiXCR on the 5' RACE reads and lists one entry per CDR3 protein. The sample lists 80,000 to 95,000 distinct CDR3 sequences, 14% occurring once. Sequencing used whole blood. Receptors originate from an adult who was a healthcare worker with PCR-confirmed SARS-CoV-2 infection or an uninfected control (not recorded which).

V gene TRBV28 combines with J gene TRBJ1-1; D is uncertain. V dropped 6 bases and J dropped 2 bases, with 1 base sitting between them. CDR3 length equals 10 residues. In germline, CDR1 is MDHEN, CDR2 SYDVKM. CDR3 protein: CASSNTEAFF. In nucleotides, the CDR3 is TGTGCCAGCAGCAACACTGAAGCTTTCTTT.

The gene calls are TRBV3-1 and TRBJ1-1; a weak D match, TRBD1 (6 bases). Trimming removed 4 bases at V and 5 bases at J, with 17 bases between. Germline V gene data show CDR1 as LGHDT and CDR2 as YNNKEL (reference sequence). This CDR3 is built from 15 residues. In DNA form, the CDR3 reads TGTGCCAGCAGCCCGGAACCGCAGGGGAGTACTGAAGCTTTCTTT. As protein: CASSPEPQGSTEAFF.

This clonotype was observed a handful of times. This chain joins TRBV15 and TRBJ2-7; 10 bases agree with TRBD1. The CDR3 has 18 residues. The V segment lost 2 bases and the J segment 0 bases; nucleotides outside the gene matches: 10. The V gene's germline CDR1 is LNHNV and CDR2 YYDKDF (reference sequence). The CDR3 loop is CATSRPRQGATSSYEQYF. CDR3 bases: TGTGCCACCAGCAGACCTAGACAGGGGGCAACGAGCTCCTACGAGCAGTACTTC.

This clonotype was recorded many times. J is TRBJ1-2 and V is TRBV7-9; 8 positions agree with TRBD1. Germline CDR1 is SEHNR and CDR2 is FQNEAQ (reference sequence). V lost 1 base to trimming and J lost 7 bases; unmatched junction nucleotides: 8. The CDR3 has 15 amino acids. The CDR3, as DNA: TGTGCCAGCAGCTTAGACCCAGGACAGGGTCCTGGCTACACCTTC. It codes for CASSLDPGQGPGYTF. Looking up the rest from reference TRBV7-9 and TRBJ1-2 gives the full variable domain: DTGVSQNPRHKITKRGQNVTFRCDPISEHNRLYWYRQTLGQGPEFLTYFQNEAQLEKSRLLSDRFSAERPKGSFSTLEIQRTEQGDSAMYLCASSLDPGQGPGYTFGSGTRLTVV.